Listed here are 21 T cell receptor beta chains from one sample, sequenced in a study of identical twins. MiXCR, applied by TCRdb to the 5' RACE reads, yields one record per CDR3 protein. Here the sample spans 500,000 to 700,000 distinct CDR3 sequences, about 7% being singletons. These data were likewise used in another study, on yellow fever vaccine responses in identical twins.

Input material: PBMCs. The source is a young woman in good health.

This clonotype showed up many times. The chain carries TRBV5-1 and TRBJ1-5; weak D call: TRBD1 (6 bases). The CDR3 totals 15 residues. Deletions cut 0 bases from V and 3 bases from J, with 10 bases between. In germline, CDR1 is SGHRS, CDR2 YFSETQ. The chain's CDR3 is CASSLAGQLNQPQHF. The CDR3 region has the DNA TGCGCCAGCAGCTTGGCTGGACAGCTCAATCAGCCCCAGCATTTT.

The chain carries TRBV29-1 and TRBJ2-7; D is ambiguous. V lost 0 bases and J 0 bases, leaving 15 bases between the germline ends. This CDR3 is built from 16 residues. Germline assignment: CDR1 SQVTM and CDR2 ANQGSEA. CDR3 in DNA: TGCAGCGTTGAAGACACCGCCCAATCGCCCTCCTACGAGCAGTACTTC. Its translation: CSVEDTAQSPSYEQYF.

This clonotype was counted between two and nine times. The V gene is TRBV28, the J gene TRBJ1-5; D is unclear. Trimming removed 6 bases from V and 6 bases from J, with 18 bases in between. The germline CDR1 and CDR2 sequences are MDHEN and SYDVKM. CDR3 length equals 15 residues. CDR3 in DNA: TGTGCCAGCAGCACCACAGTACCTTGGGGTCAGCCCCAGCATTTT. This codes for CASSTTVPWGQPQHF.

The CDR3 region has the DNA TGCGCCAGCAGCCAAGATGTGGCAAGTTTCATGAACACTGAAGCTTTCTTT. Translated: CASSQDVASFMNTEAFF. The V gene is TRBV4-1, the J gene TRBJ1-1, with no clear D. V was trimmed by 0 bases and J by 0 bases, leaving 14 bases between them. There are 17 residues in the CDR3. Germline lookup yields CDR1 MGHRA and CDR2 YSYEKL.

This clonotype was counted between two and nine times. The CDR3 protein is CSARVAYADTQYF. CDR3 nucleotides: TGCAGTGCTAGAGTTGCGTACGCAGATACGCAGTATTTT. This chain uses TRBV20-1 with TRBJ2-3; unclear D gene. CDR1 and CDR2 (germline): DFQATT, SNEGSKA (reference sequence). This CDR3 contains 13 residues. V was clipped by 1 base and J by 4 bases, with 9 bases between them.

This clonotype was found a few times. The chain is built from TRBV28 and TRBJ2-1; 14 bases are a match to TRBD2. This CDR3 comprises 18 residues. Germline assignment: CDR1 MDHEN and CDR2 SYDVKM. Trimming took 2 bases from V and 8 from J; bases not matched to a gene: 11. The CDR3 DNA reads TGTGCCAGCAGTTTAGGGACTAGCGGGAGTTCGCTGAGGGATGAGCAGTTCTTC. As protein: CASSLGTSGSSLRDEQFF.

This clonotype appeared a few times. V is TRBV5-1 and J is TRBJ2-7; TRBD1 might be the D (6 bases). CDR1 and CDR2 (germline): SGHRS, YFSETQ. This CDR3 comprises 15 residues. Between the trimmed V and J ends, which lost 0 bases and 3 bases, there was a span of 13 bases. The CDR3 reads CASSLVPGQDYEQYF. The CDR3 bases are TGCGCCAGCAGCTTGGTACCGGGACAAGACTACGAGCAGTACTTC.

This clonotype was recorded many times. CDR3 in amino acids: CASSPDRGDLRYTF. Written as DNA, the CDR3 is TGCGCCAGCAGCCCGGACAGGGGTGATCTGCGCTACACCTTC. This chain uses TRBV5-1 with TRBJ1-2; 9 nucleotides agree with TRBD1. CDR3 length equals 14 residues. After removal of 4 bases from V and 9 bases from J, the junction contained 10 bases not matched to a gene. Germline-derived CDR1 and CDR2 are SGHRS and YFSETQ.

This clonotype has more than one count but fewer than ten. One end of the junction fails to match germline, which may point to a read error. V usage is TRBV6-1 and J usage is TRBJ1-6; no reliable D call. The germline CDR1 and CDR2 sequences are MNHNS and SASEGT. This CDR3 is 8 amino acids long. DNA for the CDR3: TGTGCCAGCAGTGAATCCAACTTT. It yields the protein CASSESNF.

This clonotype was counted only a few times. V and J are TRBV2 and TRBJ2-7; 12 nucleotides match TRBD2. With V trimmed by 5 bases and J by 5 bases, 4 bases remained unmatched. Germline loops: CDR1 SNHLY, CDR2 FYNNEI. The CDR3 loop spans 14 amino acids. This chain's CDR3 is CASSPGLAGNEQYV. The CDR3 DNA sequence: TGTGCCAGCAGTCCCGGACTAGCGGGGAACGAGCAGTACGTC.

The chain combines TRBV12-3 or TRBV12-4 with TRBJ2-1; 8 bases align to TRBD2. V trimming: 2 bases; J trimming: 7 bases; junction bases outside the gene matches: 7. This CDR3 is built from 15 residues. The CDR3 region is CASSLWLAGINEQFF. Here the CDR3 DNA reads TGTGCCAGCAGTTTATGGTTAGCGGGGATAAATGAGCAGTTCTTC.

The rearrangement uses TRBV20-1 and TRBJ1-1, with D unresolved. This CDR3 has 15 amino acids. Trimming pared 4 bases from V and 1 base from J, leaving 16 bases between. CDR1 is DFQATT, CDR2 SNEGSKA, per germline (reference sequence). The CDR3 here is CSAKTPGPKNTEAFF. The CDR3 nucleotides are TGCAGTGCTAAAACGCCAGGACCGAAGAACACTGAAGCTTTCTTT.

The J gene is TRBJ1-5, the V gene TRBV20-1; no reliable D call. Germline-derived CDR1 and CDR2 are DFQATT and SNEGSKA (reference sequence). With 5 bases removed from V and 6 bases from J, the gap between germline ends came to 11 bases. The length of the CDR3 is 12 residues. CDR3 amino acids: CSAGRRVQPQHF. The CDR3 region has the DNA TGCAGTGCTGGTCGCCGAGTTCAGCCCCAGCATTTT.

J is TRBJ1-3 and V is TRBV5-1; 7 nucleotides align to TRBD1. CDR1 and CDR2 from the germline V gene are SGHRS and YFSETQ. This CDR3 region has 18 residues. V gave up 3 bases and J gave up 1 base; unmatched junction bases: 13. The CDR3 DNA reads TGCGCCAGCAGCTCCACAGGGGACCCTACATCTTCTGGAAACACCATATATTTT. Protein sequence: CASSSTGDPTSSGNTIYF.

This clonotype was observed at least ten times. The chain employs TRBV15 and TRBJ2-3, with 7 bases matching TRBD2. The CDR3 spans 17 residues. CDR1 and CDR2 (germline): LNHNV, YYDKDF (reference sequence). The V segment lost 0 bases and the J segment 3 bases; nucleotides outside the gene matches: 9. The DNA for the CDR3 is TGTGCCACCAGCAGAGATCTGGCGGGAGCGCGGACAGATACGCAGTATTTT. Translating it yields CATSRDLAGARTDTQYF.

This clonotype was observed many times. The chain uses TRBV3-1 and TRBJ1-4; 8 nucleotides match TRBD1. The V gene end was trimmed by 3 bases and the J gene end by 5 bases; junction bases not matched to a gene: 5. CDR1 and CDR2 (germline): LGHDT, YNNKEL (reference sequence). CDR3 length: 15 residues. The CDR3: CASSQGTGRNEKLFF. CDR3 coding DNA: TGTGCCAGCAGCCAGGGGACAGGCCGAAATGAAAAACTGTTTTTT. The full variable domain, completed using reference TRBV3-1 and TRBJ1-4, is DTAVSQTPKYLVTQMGNDKSIKCEQNLGHDTMYWYKQDSKKFLKIMFSYNNKELIINETVPNRFSPKSPDKAHLNLHINSLELGDSAVYFCASSQGTGRNEKLFFGSGTQLSVL.

Only a few counts were recorded for this clonotype. The rearrangement joins TRBV2 to TRBJ2-7; TRBD1 agrees at 8 bases. Germline V gene data show CDR1 as SNHLY and CDR2 as FYNNEI. The CDR3 runs to 15 residues. Germline trimming cut 4 bases from V and 4 bases from J; bases unmatched to any gene: 9. The CDR3 DNA reads TGTGCCAGCAGTGCACAGGACAGGGTGGATTACGAGCAGTACGTC. Its translation: CASSAQDRVDYEQYV.

This clonotype occurred once. The V and J genes are TRBV25-1 and TRBJ2-5, with 9 bases aligning to TRBD2. With V trimmed by 9 bases and J by 5 bases, 13 bases remained unmatched. The CDR3 contains 15 residues. CDR1 is MGHDK, CDR2 SYGVNS, per germline. CDR3 residues: CASRRASGNVETQYF. DNA for the CDR3: TGTGCCAGTCGCCGAGCTAGCGGGAATGTGGAGACCCAGTACTTC.

This clonotype appeared a few times. The rearrangement uses TRBV4-1 and TRBJ2-7; TRBD1 aligns across 7 bases. The V gene's germline CDR1 is MGHRA and CDR2 YSYEKL. CDR3 length: 16 residues. J was trimmed by 0 bases and V by 3 bases; bases with no gene match: 8. In DNA, the CDR3 is TGCGCCAGCAGCCAGCCCACAGGGGCCTACTCCTACGAGCAGTACTTC. Its translation is CASSQPTGAYSYEQYF.

This clonotype has a handful of counts. This sequence joins TRBV7-9 and TRBJ2-2; the match to TRBD2 covers 9 bases. This CDR3 contains 17 residues. Germline lookup yields CDR1 SEHNR and CDR2 FQNEAQ (reference sequence). V was clipped by 5 bases and J by 2 bases; unmatched bases: 9. CDR3: CASSPSASGINTGELFF. The CDR3 DNA reads TGTGCCAGCAGCCCATCGGCTAGCGGGATCAACACCGGGGAGCTGTTTTTT.

In this sample, this clonotype turned up many times. The chain links TRBV6-1 to TRBJ1-2; TRBD1 matches at 7 bases. Germline V lookup: CDR1 MNHNS, CDR2 SASEGT. CDR3 length: 13 residues. Losses at the gene ends were 6 bases for V and 8 bases for J; bases not matched to a gene: 9. The chain's CDR3 is CASSFDRVTGYTF. The DNA of the CDR3 is TGTGCCAGCAGCTTCGACAGGGTAACGGGCTACACCTTC.